This T cell receptor beta chain was sequenced in a study of blood T cell repertoires in COVID-19. This clone was detected once. The method was immunoSEQ multiplex PCR; TCRdb's version includes in-frame clones alone and lacks a portion of them. The table records some 70,000 clones, 90% to 95% of them present only once. V was clipped by 6 bases and J by 4 bases, with 10 bases between them. The CDR3 consists of 13 residues. Per the germline V gene, CDR1 is WSHSY and CDR2 is SAAADI. The TCR originated in a man aged 35-49 years with COVID-19, enrolled during active disease. Specimen: peripheral blood. The chain employs TRBV10-2 and TRBJ1-5; possibly TRBD1 for D (5 bases). The CDR3 protein is CASSDSRNQPQHF. CDR3 DNA sequence: TGCGCCAGCAGCGACAGTCGGAATCAGCCCCAGCATTTT.